The next 14 T cell receptor beta chains were all read from a single sample in a study of T cell repertoires in cytomegalovirus infection. TCRdb itself ran the reads through MiXCR, one entry per CDR3 protein. Here the sample spans some 560,000 distinct CDR3 sequences, approximately 40% being singletons. Their recognized antigens are unknown. Sequenced material: cultured PBMCs, taken from culture after CMV antigen stimulation. All receptors come from a human donor in good health (CMV status not recorded). Some clones in this sample may be carry-over from other donors' samples.

This chain connects TRBV20-1 to TRBJ1-5; D possibly corresponds to TRBD1 (5 bases). This CDR3 is 13 amino acids long. Germline V gene lookup returns CDR1 DFQATT and CDR2 SNEGSKA (reference sequence). V was shortened by 6 bases and J by 1 base, with 10 bases between the two germline ends. In DNA form, the CDR3 reads TGCAGTGCGATCCGGGACAGCAATCAGCCCCAGCATTTT. Its translation is CSAIRDSNQPQHF.

The V call is TRBV20-1, the J call TRBJ2-3; the match to TRBD2 covers 13 bases. In germline, CDR1 is DFQATT, CDR2 SNEGSKA (reference sequence). The V and J ends lost 5 bases and 2 bases, in that order; junction bases with no gene match: 7. The CDR3 extends over 16 amino acids. The CDR3: CSAEGLAGNPTDTQYF. CDR3 in DNA: TGCAGTGCTGAGGGACTAGCGGGAAACCCCACAGATACGCAGTATTTT.

This clonotype was picked up a small number of times. The rearrangement joins TRBV6-1 to TRBJ1-1; the D gene is possibly TRBD1 (5 bases). Trimming left V 7 bases short and J 3 bases short, with 12 bases between. CDR3 length equals 13 residues. Germline-derived CDR1 and CDR2 are MNHNS and SASEGT. CDR3 nucleotide sequence: TGTGCCAGCAAGTATGACAGCTACACTGAAGCTTTCTTT. This translates into CASKYDSYTEAFF.

V usage is TRBV20-1 and J usage is TRBJ2-1, with D possibly matching TRBD2 (6 bases). The CDR3 runs 18 residues. Trimming removed 2 bases at V and 0 bases at J, with 20 bases between. Germline V gene sequence: CDR1 DFQATT, CDR2 SNEGSKA (reference sequence). The CDR3 loop is CSARPSGRVAPSYNEQFF. The CDR3, as DNA: TGCAGTGCTAGACCCAGCGGGCGGGTCGCCCCCTCCTACAATGAGCAGTTCTTC.

V and J are TRBV28 and TRBJ1-5, with 8 bases that match TRBD1. Germline lookup yields CDR1 MDHEN and CDR2 SYDVKM. Trimming removed 10 bases from V and 0 bases from J; junction bases left unmatched: 14. This CDR3 is built from 17 residues. CDR3 amino acids: CATLGGQALYSNQPQHF. DNA for the CDR3: TGTGCCACCCTTGGGGGACAGGCTCTATATAGCAATCAGCCCCAGCATTTT.

This clonotype was seen a handful of times. The chain is built from TRBV7-8 and TRBJ2-5, with 8 bases matching TRBD2. The junction had 7 bases not matched to a gene; V was cut back by 2 bases and J by 5 bases. This CDR3 is built from 15 residues. Germline V gene sequence: CDR1 SGHVS, CDR2 FQNEAQ. In DNA, the CDR3 is TGTGCCAGCAGCTTATCGGGAGGGCCGGGGGAGACCCAGTACTTC. Encoded protein: CASSLSGGPGETQYF.

This sequence joins TRBV6-6 and TRBJ1-1; no definite D call. V lost 6 bases and J lost 2, with 16 bases in between. The V gene's germline CDR1 is MNHNY and CDR2 SVGAGI (reference sequence). The CDR3 has 15 residues. The chain's CDR3 is CASRGREYGNTEAFF. For the CDR3, the DNA is TGTGCCAGCAGGGGGAGGGAGTATGGAAACACTGAAGCTTTCTTT.

The V call is TRBV4-1, the J call TRBJ1-5; D remains ambiguous. The V and J ends lost 0 bases and 6 bases respectively, with 15 bases between them. The CDR3 has 16 residues. Germline values: CDR1 MGHRA, CDR2 YSYEKL. The DNA for the CDR3 is TGCGCCAGCAGCCAAGAAATGGTGACACCCAGTCAGCCCCAGCATTTT. This encodes CASSQEMVTPSQPQHF.

This clonotype was observed a few times. The rearrangement links TRBV7-2 to TRBJ2-1, with D perhaps TRBD1 or TRBD2 (6 bases each). Per the germline V gene, CDR1 is SGHTA and CDR2 is FQGNSA. The CDR3 contains 15 residues. Trimming left V 6 bases short and J 7 bases short, with 19 bases between. The CDR3 DNA follows: TGTGCCAGCAGAACCTCGGGGGCTGGAGGGAATGAGCAGTTCTTC. It specifies CASRTSGAGGNEQFF.

V is TRBV20-1 and J is TRBJ1-6; D unresolved. Deletions cut 5 bases from V and 10 bases from J, with 15 bases between. The germline V gene encodes CDR1 DFQATT and CDR2 SNEGSKA (reference sequence). CDR3 length: 13 residues. The DNA of the CDR3 is TGCAGTGCTTCCCGAGGCTCCCGGTCACCCCTCCACTTT. The encoded protein is CSASRGSRSPLHF.

The V gene is TRBV6-1, the J gene TRBJ2-5; 7 bases fit TRBD1. Per the germline V gene, CDR1 is MNHNS and CDR2 is SASEGT. CDR3 length equals 16 residues. V gave up 0 bases and J gave up 3 bases; unmatched junction bases: 7. Here the CDR3 DNA reads TGTGCCAGCAGTGAAGCGCCGGGACAGTGGAAAGAGACCCAGTACTTC. The encoded protein is CASSEAPGQWKETQYF.

This clonotype was seen a few times. This sequence joins TRBV7-8 and TRBJ2-3, with 8 bases aligning to TRBD2. CDR3 size: 18 residues. CDR1 is SGHVS and CDR2 is FQNEAQ in the germline V gene. With 2 bases clipped from V and 5 bases from J, the junction kept 15 bases outside the gene matches. CDR3 sequence (DNA): TGTGCCAGCAGCTTAATTTTCGGTTCGGGAGGGCCGCAAGATACGCAGTATTTT. Translating it yields CASSLIFGSGGPQDTQYF.

This clonotype was detected ten times or more. The chain couples TRBV7-2 to TRBJ1-6; D unclear. The CDR3 extends over 16 amino acids. V lost 0 bases, J lost 8 bases, and 14 bases lay in between. Looked up from germline, CDR1 is SGHTA and CDR2 is FQGNSA. The CDR3 region is CASSLASPRSDSPLHF. In DNA form, the CDR3 reads TGTGCCAGCAGCTTAGCGAGTCCCAGAAGCGATTCACCCCTCCACTTT.

A remark on this clonotype: A read error may produce the germline difference seen at one junction end. V gene TRBV12-3 or TRBV12-4 combines with J gene TRBJ2-1; 9 bases agree with TRBD2. The CDR3 runs to 14 residues. The CDR3: CASSVAGVLNEQFF. The DNA of the CDR3 is TGTGCCAGCAGTGTAGCGGGAGTTCTCAATGAGCAGTTCTTC.